The 23 T cell receptor beta chains in this list originate from one sample, sequenced in a study of blood T cell repertoires in COVID-19. The repertoire was sequenced with immunoSEQ multiplex PCR; TCRdb's copy has only in-frame clones and lacks some. The data show 150,000 to 200,000 clones, around 85% seen once. Material: peripheral blood. These receptors were taken from a man aged 70-80 years with active or convalescent COVID-19.

The rearrangement uses TRBV19 and TRBJ2-7; 9 bases fit TRBD1. CDR1 is LNHDA and CDR2 is SQIVND in the germline V gene (reference sequence). Germline trimming cut 4 bases from V and 0 bases from J; bases unmatched to any gene: 10. The CDR3 is made up of 17 amino acids. CDR3 coding DNA: TGTGCCAGTAGTACCTGGACTGGACAGGGGAGCTCCTACGAGCAGTACTTC. The encoded protein is CASSTWTGQGSSYEQYF.

The rearrangement links TRBV28 to TRBJ1-5; unclear D gene. The CDR3 is 12 residues long. Germline V gene sequence: CDR1 MDHEN, CDR2 SYDVKM. V dropped 3 bases and J dropped 4 bases, with 4 bases sitting between them. The CDR3, as DNA: TGTGCCAGCAGTTTGAGGAATCAGCCCCAGCATTTT. Protein product: CASSLRNQPQHF.

The chain combines TRBV5-4 with TRBJ2-3; the match to TRBD1 covers 7 bases. The germline CDR1 and CDR2 sequences are SGHNT and YYREEE (reference sequence). The CDR3 consists of 17 residues. V lost 1 base and J lost 0; bases outside the gene matches: 8. CDR3 in DNA: TGTGCCAGCAGCTTGATCGGGACAGTAGATAGCACAGATACGCAGTATTTT. This codes for CASSLIGTVDSTDTQYF.

This clone was detected once. The CDR3 bases are TGCGCCAGCAGCCAAGATGGTCAGACTAACTATGGCTACACCTTC. This encodes CASSQDGQTNYGYTF. The rearrangement joins TRBV4-3 to TRBJ1-2; D remains unclear. The CDR3 sequence is 15 residues long. V was cut by 0 bases and J by 0 bases, with 8 bases left in between. The germline V gene encodes CDR1 LGHNA and CDR2 YSLEER.

V and J are TRBV7-2 and TRBJ2-5; 9 bases are a match to TRBD2. Unmatched junction bases numbered 6, after V lost 5 bases and J lost 5 bases. CDR1 and CDR2 from the germline V gene are SGHTA and FQGNSA. This CDR3 contains 14 residues. Here the CDR3 reads CASSLTSGMETQYF. The DNA for the CDR3 is TGTGCCAGCAGCCTGACTAGCGGAATGGAGACCCAGTACTTC.

The genes are TRBV19 and TRBJ2-3; TRBD1 agrees at 7 bases. Germline CDR1 and CDR2: LNHDA and SQIVND (reference sequence). After removal of 4 bases from V and 8 bases from J, the junction contained 12 bases not matched to a gene. The CDR3 runs to 15 residues. CDR3 loop: CASSNLAGTAATQYF. The CDR3 region has the DNA TGTGCCAGTAGTAACCTCGCCGGGACAGCAGCTACGCAGTATTTT.

This sequence joins TRBV3-1 (or the pseudogene TRBV3-2) and TRBJ1-4; D is unresolved. CDR1 is LGHDT, CDR2 YNNKEL, per germline (reference sequence). The CDR3 extends over 18 amino acids. V was clipped by 0 bases and J by 0 bases, with 14 bases between them. This chain's CDR3 is CASSQDGRRTATNEKLFF. In nucleotides, the CDR3 is TGTGCCAGCAGCCAAGATGGGAGACGGACTGCAACTAATGAAAAACTGTTTTTT.

The CDR3 DNA is TGTGCCAGTAGTATAGAGTGGACTAGCGCCTACGAGCAGTACTTC. This gives the protein CASSIEWTSAYEQYF. This sequence joins TRBV19 and TRBJ2-7; 9 positions match TRBD2. Trimming cost V 0 bases and J 2 bases; bases outside gene matches: 2. Germline CDR1 is LNHDA and CDR2 is SQIVND (reference sequence). The CDR3 loop spans 15 amino acids.

The rearrangement uses TRBV7-4 and TRBJ1-4; a possible D gene is TRBD1 (5 bases). V lost 2 bases and J 8 bases, leaving 27 bases between the germline ends. CDR1 SGHVT and CDR2 SQSDAQ come from the germline V gene. The CDR3 runs to 19 residues. The CDR3 loop is CASSLNFRVGKLSHEKLFF. CDR3 sequence (DNA): TGTGCCAGCAGCTTAAATTTCAGGGTTGGAAAACTGAGCCACGAAAAACTGTTTTTT.

The chain carries TRBV15 and TRBJ2-7, with 7 bases aligning to TRBD1. The CDR3 spans 14 residues. The ends lost 4 bases at V and 2 bases at J; junction bases unmatched: 5. Germline values: CDR1 LNHNV, CDR2 YYDKDF (reference sequence). The CDR3 DNA reads as TGTGCCACCAGCACCCAGACAGGGACCTACGAGCAGTACTTC. Translated, it gives CATSTQTGTYEQYF.

The rearrangement joins TRBV29-1 to TRBJ2-3, with a possible D match to TRBD1 (6 bases). Germline V gives CDR1 SQVTM, CDR2 ANQGSEA. V was trimmed by 5 bases and J by 0 bases, leaving 12 bases between them. This CDR3 contains 14 residues. The CDR3 region is CSVRRDTSTDTQYF. CDR3 nucleotide sequence: TGCAGCGTTCGCCGGGACACTAGCACAGATACGCAGTATTTT.

As DNA, the CDR3 is TGTGCCGCAGACTCTGGGGCCAACGTCCTGACTTTC. Translated, it gives CAADSGANVLTF. The gene calls are TRBV6-6 and TRBJ2-6; D gene ambiguous. This CDR3 comprises 12 residues. Per the germline V gene, CDR1 is MNHNY and CDR2 is SVGAGI (reference sequence). V lost 11 bases, J lost 0 bases, and 5 bases lay in between.

V usage is TRBV9 and J usage is TRBJ2-5; 7 nucleotides agree with TRBD2. The CDR3 contains 15 residues. Germline V gene lookup returns CDR1 SGDLS and CDR2 YYNGEE. V lost 2 bases, J lost 2 bases, and 6 bases stayed unmatched. CDR3: CASSVGGGPQETQYF. The CDR3 region has the DNA TGTGCCAGCAGCGTGGGCGGGGGACCTCAAGAGACCCAGTACTTC.

CDR3 amino acids: CSVVPPWLAGQETQYF. CDR3 nucleotides: TGCAGCGTCGTGCCCCCCTGGCTAGCGGGACAAGAGACCCAGTACTTC. V and J are TRBV29-1 and TRBJ2-5; 9 bases map to TRBD2. This CDR3 is 16 amino acids long. Germline lookup yields CDR1 SQVTM and CDR2 ANQGSEA. The V and J ends lost 6 bases and 2 bases, in that order; junction bases with no gene match: 13.

The chain is built from TRBV15 and TRBJ2-6; 11 positions match TRBD2. Germline V gene sequence: CDR1 LNHNV, CDR2 YYDKDF (reference sequence). The V segment lost 8 bases and the J segment 0 bases; nucleotides outside the gene matches: 6. This CDR3 region has 17 residues. Here the CDR3 reads CATGRLAGYSGANVLTF. CDR3 nucleotides: TGTGCCACCGGAAGACTAGCGGGGTACTCTGGGGCCAACGTCCTGACTTTC.

The chain combines TRBV28 with TRBJ1-2; D may be TRBD1 (5 bases). With 3 bases removed from V and 2 bases from J, the gap between germline ends came to 7 bases. In germline, CDR1 is MDHEN, CDR2 SYDVKM. This CDR3 comprises 13 residues. CDR3 residues: CASSLDTNYGYTF. For the CDR3, the DNA is TGTGCCAGCAGTTTGGACACCAACTATGGCTACACCTTC.

This chain links TRBV30 with TRBJ2-1; maybe TRBD2 (7 bases). The germline V and J ends were trimmed by 3 bases and 0 bases, with 21 bases remaining between them. Germline CDR1 reads GTSNPN; CDR2 reads SVGIG (reference sequence). This CDR3 spans 18 amino acids. The CDR3 is CAWSPGGGGGSSYNEQFF. CDR3 DNA: TGTGCCTGGAGCCCTGGGGGAGGGGGGGGAAGCTCCTACAATGAGCAGTTCTTC.

The CDR3 DNA follows: TGTGCCAGTAGTAAAACAGGGGAAGAGCAGTACTTC. Translation: CASSKTGEEQYF. This rearrangement joins TRBV19 to TRBJ2-7; 7 bases agree with TRBD1. Trimming cost V 4 bases and J 7 bases; bases outside gene matches: 4. CDR1 is LNHDA, CDR2 SQIVND, per germline (reference sequence). The CDR3 loop spans 12 amino acids.

The rearrangement uses TRBV7-2 and TRBJ2-2, with 13 nucleotides matching TRBD2. The trim removed 6 bases at V and 2 bases at J, leaving 6 bases unmatched. Per germline, CDR1 SGHTA and CDR2 FQGNSA. This CDR3 is built from 17 residues. The CDR3 coding sequence is TGTGCCAGCAGGCGACTAGCGGGAGGTGATAACACCGGGGAGCTGTTTTTT. As protein: CASRRLAGGDNTGELFF.

V is TRBV5-6 and J is TRBJ2-2; 7 bases are a match to TRBD1. The V gene's germline CDR1 is SGHDT and CDR2 YYEEEE. The CDR3 loop spans 15 amino acids. With V trimmed by 0 bases and J by 6 bases, 5 bases remained unmatched. CDR3 residues: CASSLALGGPGELFF. CDR3 in DNA: TGTGCCAGCAGCTTGGCGTTAGGGGGCCCCGGGGAGCTGTTTTTT.

The gene calls are TRBV4-3 and TRBJ1-2, with 11 bases matching TRBD1. V gave up 0 bases and J gave up 3 bases; unmatched junction bases: 3. The CDR3 sequence is 16 residues long. The germline V gene has CDR1 LGHNA and CDR2 YSLEER. In DNA form, the CDR3 reads TGCGCCAGCAGCCAAGACCGGACAGGGGGCGACTATGGCTACACCTTC. Protein: CASSQDRTGGDYGYTF.

The chain couples TRBV7-9 to TRBJ2-5, with TRBD1 identical over 9 bases. V gave up 5 bases and J gave up 9 bases; unmatched junction bases: 13. CDR1 and CDR2 (germline): SEHNR, FQNEAQ (reference sequence). The CDR3 loop spans 15 amino acids. The CDR3: CASSPGTGLVKAQYF. The DNA for the CDR3 is TGTGCCAGCAGCCCCGGGACAGGGTTGGTAAAGGCCCAGTACTTC. The full variable domain, in which reference TRBV7-9 and TRBJ2-5 provide the parts outside the CDR3, is DTGVSQNPRHKITKRGQNVTFRCDPISEHNRLYWYRQTLGQGPEFLTYFQNEAQLEKSRLLSDRFSAERPKGSFSTLEIQRTEQGDSAMYLCASSPGTGLVKAQYFGPGTRLLVL.

CDR3 residues: CAWSVDRRNQPQHF. CDR3 nucleotide sequence: TGTGCCTGGAGTGTAGACAGACGCAATCAGCCCCAGCATTTT. The chain combines TRBV30 with TRBJ1-5, with D tentatively TRBD1 (5 bases). Trimming took off 0 bases at V and 2 bases at J, with 8 bases between the two ends. CDR3 length equals 14 residues. The germline V gene encodes CDR1 GTSNPN and CDR2 SVGIG (reference sequence).